Presented here are 29 T cell receptor beta chains from one specimen sequenced in a study of post-analysis software for immune sequencing data. Their antigens remain unidentified. Carried by the TCR beta cDNA libraries were unique molecular identifiers. Using its own MiXCR run on the PCR reads, TCRdb lists one record per CDR3 protein. This table has 180,000 or so distinct CDR3 sequences, roughly 28% appearing once. Regarding the study as a whole: Roughly five TRBV segments were significantly more frequent in patients than in controls. TRBV5-6, TRBV5-1 and TRBV20-1 were among these segments.

The source material was blood. Receptors were obtained from a girl aged 2 to 17 with multiple sclerosis.

This chain connects TRBV9 to TRBJ2-4; D may be TRBD2 (5 bases). Trimming shortened V by 3 bases and J by 5 bases, and 6 bases separated the two germline ends. Germline V gives CDR1 SGDLS, CDR2 YYNGEE. This CDR3 is 12 amino acids long. CDR3 sequence: CASSAGENIQYF. As DNA, the CDR3 is TGTGCCAGCAGCGCCGGGGAAAACATTCAGTACTTC.

V and J are TRBV2 and TRBJ1-5; no clear D. Germline V lookup: CDR1 SNHLY, CDR2 FYNNEI. The CDR3 loop spans 14 amino acids. Trimming pared 4 bases from V and 4 bases from J, leaving 11 bases between. The CDR3 loop is CASSGHPVNQPQHF. The CDR3 DNA is TGTGCCAGCAGTGGGCACCCAGTGAATCAGCCCCAGCATTTT. Full variable domain (missing parts from reference TRBV2 and TRBJ1-5): EPEVTQTPSHQVTQMGQEVILRCVPISNHLYFYWYRQILGQKVEFLVSFYNNEISEKSEIFDDQFSVERPDGSNFTLKIRSTKLEDSAMYFCASSGHPVNQPQHFGDGTRLSIL.

This clonotype was picked up many times. The rearrangement links TRBV4-1 to TRBJ2-3; D assignment may be TRBD1 or TRBD2 (5 bases each). This CDR3 is 13 amino acids long. V dropped 1 base and J dropped 4 bases, with 6 bases sitting between them. Germline V lookup: CDR1 MGHRA, CDR2 YSYEKL. The CDR3 sequence is CASSQVGADTQYF. CDR3 nucleotide sequence: TGCGCCAGCAGCCAAGTGGGGGCAGATACGCAGTATTTT.

This clonotype appeared a single time. The J gene is TRBJ1-2, the V gene TRBV20-1; possible D gene TRBD1, 6 bases. The CDR3 is 13 residues long. The V end lost 5 bases, the J end lost 3 bases, and 13 bases lay between the germline ends. Germline lookup yields CDR1 DFQATT and CDR2 SNEGSKA (reference sequence). The CDR3 nucleotides read TGCAGTGCTCCTCGGGACACCGACTATGGCTACACCTTC. Its translation: CSAPRDTDYGYTF.

On this clonotype itself: A much larger clone differs from this one at a single base, so this may be a read error. The genes are TRBV5-1 and TRBJ1-4; D is unclear. CDR1 is SGHRS and CDR2 is YFSETQ in the germline V gene. This CDR3 comprises 14 residues. Trimming pared 5 bases from V and 10 bases from J, leaving 18 bases between. The CDR3 nucleotides are TGCGCCAGCAGGAGCACGGCAGAAACCGGAAAACTGTTTTTT. Translated, it gives CASRSTAETGKLFF.

The chain recombines TRBV3-1 with TRBJ1-1; 10 bases are shared with TRBD1. CDR1 and CDR2 from the germline V gene are LGHDT and YNNKEL (reference sequence). The CDR3 extends over 15 amino acids. The V gene end was trimmed by 5 bases and the J gene end by 1 base; junction bases not matched to a gene: 4. CDR3 nucleotide sequence: TGTGCCAGCAGCGCCCGGACAGGGGGGAACACTGAAGCTTTCTTT. It yields the protein CASSARTGGNTEAFF.

This clonotype was counted many times. The gene calls are TRBV20-1 and TRBJ2-3; D ambiguous. Trimming took 7 bases from V and 1 from J, leaving 12 bases between them. Germline V lookup: CDR1 DFQATT, CDR2 SNEGSKA (reference sequence). The CDR3 consists of 13 residues. CDR3: CSEGQAGTDTQYF. The CDR3 DNA reads as TGCAGTGAAGGGCAGGCGGGCACAGATACGCAGTATTTT.

This clonotype has at least ten counts. The genes are TRBV6-5 and TRBJ2-1; 10 nucleotides line up with TRBD2. The CDR3 covers 17 residues. The germline V gene has CDR1 MNHEY and CDR2 SVGAGI. With 5 bases clipped from V and 8 bases from J, the junction kept 15 bases outside the gene matches. The DNA for the CDR3 is TGTGCCAGCAGTCCCCCTTATGAGCGGGGGGGCGGCGATGAGCAGTTCTTC. Its translation is CASSPPYERGGGDEQFF.

There are a few counts of this clonotype. This may be a read error: a much more frequent sequence differs by one nucleotide. The rearrangement uses TRBV29-1 and TRBJ2-4; 9 nucleotides line up with TRBD1. CDR1 and CDR2 (germline): SQVTM, ANQGSEA. The length of the CDR3 is 15 residues. With V trimmed by 1 base and J by 9 bases, 10 bases remained unmatched. The CDR3 DNA reads TGCAGCGTTGAAGGTGGACGACAGGGGGGTGGCATTCAGTACTTC. Encoded protein: CSVEGGRQGGGIQYF.

This clonotype is judged medium-sized (0.01 to 0.1%). The chain combines TRBV20-1 with TRBJ2-5; 8 bases fit TRBD2. The CDR3 is made up of 13 amino acids. Germline CDR1 reads DFQATT; CDR2 reads SNEGSKA (reference sequence). V shed 6 bases and J 1 base; nucleotides not matched to a gene: 4. The CDR3 DNA reads TGCAGTGCCTATACTAGCGGCCAAGAGACCCAGTACTTC. It translates to CSAYTSGQETQYF.

The chain is built from TRBV12-3 or TRBV12-4 and TRBJ1-6; 8 bases agree with TRBD1. The CDR3 covers 15 residues. V lost 5 bases, J lost 9 bases, and 9 bases stayed unmatched. CDR3 sequence (DNA): TGTGCCAGCAGTGCTCGGACAGGGATCGTTTCACCCCTCCACTTT. Protein: CASSARTGIVSPLHF.

J is TRBJ1-1 and V is TRBV5-1; TRBD1 matches at 9 bases. From germline, CDR1 is SGHRS and CDR2 YFSETQ. This CDR3 is 14 amino acids long. With 4 bases clipped from V and 4 bases from J, the junction kept 5 bases outside the gene matches. The CDR3: CASSRGTGRTEAFF. CDR3 bases: TGCGCCAGCAGCCGAGGGACAGGGCGCACTGAAGCTTTCTTT.

This clonotype was found a few times. This chain connects TRBV6-2 or TRBV6-3 to TRBJ2-3, with 11 bases lining up with TRBD2. The CDR3 has 15 amino acids. J was trimmed by 5 bases and V by 7 bases; bases with no gene match: 8. From germline, CDR1 is MNHEY and CDR2 SVGEGT. The CDR3 DNA follows: TGTGCCAGCATCGCAACTAGCGGGAGACGAGATACGCAGTATTTT. Its protein product is CASIATSGRRDTQYF.

In its sample, this clonotype was seen many times. The chain employs TRBV12-3 or TRBV12-4 and TRBJ1-5; D ambiguous. The V gene lost 6 bases and the J gene lost 0 bases, with 12 bases spanning the gap. CDR3 length equals 15 residues. DNA for the CDR3: TGTGCCAGCAGCCCCCAGAGTCTTAGCAATCAGCCCCAGCATTTT. This sequence encodes CASSPQSLSNQPQHF.

V and J are TRBV18 and TRBJ2-7; no definite D call. CDR3 size: 13 residues. Germline loops: CDR1 KGHSH, CDR2 LQKENI. V dropped 2 bases and J dropped 2 bases, with 7 bases sitting between them. The CDR3 here is CASSPAPAYEQYF. The DNA of the CDR3 is TGTGCCAGCTCACCAGCACCAGCCTACGAGCAGTACTTC.

This clonotype was counted many times. The chain recombines TRBV7-9 with TRBJ2-3; the D is unclear. Germline V CDR1 and CDR2: SEHNR, FQNEAQ (reference sequence). Trimming stripped 5 bases from V and 2 bases from J, with 11 bases between. This CDR3 comprises 14 residues. The CDR3 nucleotides read TGTGCCAGCAGCGCCCCGGCAACCACAGATACGCAGTATTTT. Residues: CASSAPATTDTQYF.

This chain connects TRBV28 to TRBJ1-4, with D maybe TRBD1 (6 bases). CDR1 is MDHEN and CDR2 is SYDVKM in the germline V gene. V was clipped by 8 bases and J by 7 bases, with 14 bases between them. This CDR3 is built from 13 residues. CDR3 in DNA: TGTGCCAGCCGCCAGGGGAATACTGAAAAACTGTTTTTT. It translates to CASRQGNTEKLFF.

The chain carries TRBV5-1 and TRBJ1-2; D unclear. Trimming left V 0 bases short and J 2 bases short, with 14 bases between. There are 16 residues in the CDR3. CDR1 is SGHRS, CDR2 YFSETQ, per germline. This chain's CDR3 is CASSLGRRSGNYGYTF. CDR3 coding DNA: TGCGCCAGCAGCTTGGGCAGGAGGAGTGGGAACTATGGCTACACCTTC.

This clonotype was counted many times. This CDR3 is CAISEEGNGVTQYF. CDR3 bases: TGTGCCATCAGTGAAGAAGGGAATGGAGTGACCCAGTACTTC. V gene TRBV10-3 combines with J gene TRBJ2-5; D gene unclear. The CDR3 covers 14 residues. Trimming took 3 bases from V and 7 from J, leaving 15 bases between them. Germline V gene data show CDR1 as ENHRY and CDR2 as SYGVKD.

V and J are TRBV7-2 and TRBJ1-1, with 7 positions matching TRBD1. Germline CDR1 is SGHTA and CDR2 is FQGNSA. With V trimmed by 3 bases and J by 6 bases, 7 bases remained unmatched. This CDR3 has 14 residues. The CDR3, as DNA: TGTGCCAGCAGCTTGGGACAGCGGGCTTCTGAAGCTTTCTTT. Amino acids: CASSLGQRASEAFF.

This clonotype was counted a single time. The chain carries TRBV21-1 and TRBJ2-1; TRBD2, the table's D call, was not compared with the DNA. TRBV21-1 is a documented pseudogene. This CDR3 is built from 14 residues. The CDR3 bases are TGTGCCACGGGGGGGACTAGCGACGACAGTGAGCAGTTCTTC. This encodes CATGGTSDDSEQFF.

This clonotype came up many times. CDR3 amino acids: CAISEGGRSGEQYF. For the CDR3, the DNA is TGTGCCATCAGTGAGGGGGGACGATCTGGCGAGCAGTACTTC. This rearrangement joins TRBV10-3 to TRBJ2-7; D possibly matches TRBD1 or TRBD2 (5 bases each). The CDR3 consists of 14 residues. Germline CDR1 ENHRY, CDR2 SYGVKD. Trimming left V 2 bases short and J 6 bases short, with 14 bases between.

V is TRBV2 and J is TRBJ2-2; perhaps TRBD1 as D (6 bases). Trimming removed 5 bases at V and 0 bases at J, with 13 bases between. The CDR3 length is 16 residues. CDR1 is SNHLY, CDR2 FYNNEI, per germline. The CDR3 sequence is CASSLGQITNTGELFF. Written as DNA, the CDR3 is TGTGCCAGCAGTCTTGGACAGATCACGAACACCGGGGAGCTGTTTTTT.

This chain links TRBV3-1 with TRBJ2-7; 10 nucleotides agree with TRBD2. V shed 4 bases, J shed 2 bases, and the junction held 11 bases outside the gene matches. This CDR3 contains 17 residues. Germline lookup yields CDR1 LGHDT and CDR2 YNNKEL (reference sequence). CDR3: CASSPTRTSGHPYEQYF. The CDR3 DNA is TGTGCCAGCAGCCCTACTCGGACTAGCGGACACCCCTACGAGCAGTACTTC.

This chain uses TRBV20-1 with TRBJ2-7; D perhaps matches TRBD2 (7 bases). The CDR3 covers 16 residues. CDR1 is DFQATT, CDR2 SNEGSKA, per germline (reference sequence). Trimming removed 0 bases from V and 2 bases from J, with 17 bases in between. This chain's CDR3 is CSARDNGGAKTYEQYF. In nucleotides, the CDR3 is TGCAGTGCTAGAGATAATGGGGGGGCGAAGACCTACGAGCAGTACTTC.

Turning to this clonotype: With a much larger clone just one base away, this may be a read error. This chain uses TRBV6-4 with TRBJ1-2, with D unclear. Germline V gene sequence: CDR1 MRHNA, CDR2 SNTAGT. CDR3 length equals 13 residues. The DNA for the CDR3 is TGTGCCAGCAGTGAACGGGATGGTTATGGCCACACCTTC. Translating gives CASSERDGYGHTF.

The chain links TRBV18 to TRBJ2-5; D is unclear. There are 14 residues in the CDR3. Trimming cost V 0 bases and J 11 bases, with 16 bases left between them. Germline V gives CDR1 KGHSH, CDR2 LQKENI. CDR3 bases: TGTGCCAGCTCACCACCCGAATCACACGATGAGCAGTACTTC. It yields the protein CASSPPESHDEQYF.

There are a few counts of this clonotype. The genes are TRBV7-3 and TRBJ2-2; tentatively, D is TRBD1 (6 bases). V was clipped by 2 bases and J by 4 bases, with 11 bases between them. The CDR3 contains 15 residues. Germline V gene data show CDR1 as SGHTA and CDR2 as FQGTGA. The chain's CDR3 is CASSLLRGSTGELFF. The CDR3 DNA follows: TGTGCCAGCAGCTTACTCAGGGGTAGCACCGGGGAGCTGTTTTTT.

This clonotype was counted ten times or more. V usage is TRBV5-1 and J usage is TRBJ2-7, with D possibly being TRBD2 (7 bases). Germline assignment: CDR1 SGHRS and CDR2 YFSETQ. V was pared by 0 bases and J by 1 base, with 14 bases between. This CDR3 comprises 16 residues. The CDR3 DNA reads TGCGCCAGCAGCTTGGCGGGCGGGGGCTGGTCCTACGAGCAGTACTTC. It is translated as CASSLAGGGWSYEQYF.